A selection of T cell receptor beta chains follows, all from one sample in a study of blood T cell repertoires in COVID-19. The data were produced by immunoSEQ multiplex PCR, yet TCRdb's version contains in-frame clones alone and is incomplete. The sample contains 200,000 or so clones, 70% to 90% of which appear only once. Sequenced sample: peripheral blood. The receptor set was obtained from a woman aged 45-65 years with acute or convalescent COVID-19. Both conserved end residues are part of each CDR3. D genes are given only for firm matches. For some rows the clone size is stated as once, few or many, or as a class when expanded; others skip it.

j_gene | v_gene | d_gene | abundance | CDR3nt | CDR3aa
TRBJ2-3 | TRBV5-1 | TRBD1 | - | TGCGCCAGCAGCTTTCTTAGTTACGCAGGGGGCGCGGATACGCAGTATTTT | CASSFLSYAGGADTQYF
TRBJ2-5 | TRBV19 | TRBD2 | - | TGTGCCAGTAGTACCCTAGCGGGGGGGATCCGGGAGACCCAGTACTTC | CASSTLAGGIRETQYF
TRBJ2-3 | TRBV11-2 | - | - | TGTGCCAGCAGCTTAGCAGAACCAGATACGCAGTATTTT | CASSLAEPDTQYF
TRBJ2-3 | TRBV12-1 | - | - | TGTGCCAGCCCTCGAGGGGGGGGCACAGATACGCAGTATTTT | CASPRGGGTDTQYF
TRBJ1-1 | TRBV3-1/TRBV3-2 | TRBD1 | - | TGTGCCAGCAGCCAGCCTGGCAGGGGGCAGGGTGAAGCTTTCTTT | CASSQPGRGQGEAFF
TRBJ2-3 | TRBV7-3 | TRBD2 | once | TGTGCCAGCAGCTCTTGGGGGGGTTCGAAGGCAGATACGCAGTATTTT | CASSSWGGSKADTQYF
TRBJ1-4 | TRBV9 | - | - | TGTGCCACCCTACAGGACGCAACTAATGAAAAACTGTTTTTT | CATLQDATNEKLFF
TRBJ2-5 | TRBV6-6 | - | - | TGTGCCAGCAGAACAGGAGAGACCCAGTACTTC | CASRTGETQYF
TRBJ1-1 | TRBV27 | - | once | TGTGCCGCACAGTTGAACACTGAAGCTTTCTTT | CAAQLNTEAFF
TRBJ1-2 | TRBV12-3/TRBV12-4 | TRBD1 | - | TGTGCCAGCAGTCTAGGACAGGTCGATGGCTACACCTTC | CASSLGQVDGYTF
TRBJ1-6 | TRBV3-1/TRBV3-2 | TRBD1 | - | TGTGCCAGCAGCTACCAGGGGGATAATTCACCCCTCCACTTT | CASSYQGDNSPLHF
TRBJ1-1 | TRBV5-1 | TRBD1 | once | TGCGCCAGCAGCTTTGAAGGGGGCTTCACTGAAGCTTTCTTT | CASSFEGGFTEAFF
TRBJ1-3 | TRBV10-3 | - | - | TGTGCCATCAGTGCCCCTTCTGGAAACACCATATATTTT | CAISAPSGNTIYF
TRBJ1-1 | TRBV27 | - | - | TGTGCCAGCAGTTCCGAACAGGGCCTGAACACTGAAGCTTTCTTT | CASSSEQGLNTEAFF
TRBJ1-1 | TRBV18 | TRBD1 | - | TGTGCCAGCTCACCCTTCGAAGCCCAGGGGGCAGGCACTGAAGCTTTCTTT | CASSPFEAQGAGTEAFF
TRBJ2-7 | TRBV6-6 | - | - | TGTGCCAGCAAGGGTAGCGCTGTCAACGAGCAGTACTTC | CASKGSAVNEQYF
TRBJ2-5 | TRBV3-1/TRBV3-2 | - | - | TGTGCCAGCAGCCAAGCGACTAAGCAAGAGACCCAGTACTTC | CASSQATKQETQYF
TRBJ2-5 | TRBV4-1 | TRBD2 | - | TGCGCCAGCAGCCCCCTTGGACTAGCGGGAGAGACCCAGTACTTC | CASSPLGLAGETQYF
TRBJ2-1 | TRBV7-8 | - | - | TGTGCCAGCAGCTTAGCGGTACCGGGACTCCTATTCTTC | CASSLAVPGLLFF
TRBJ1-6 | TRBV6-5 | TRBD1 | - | TGTGCCAGCAGTTACTCTGGACAGGGGGGTTCACCCCTCCACTTT | CASSYSGQGGSPLHF
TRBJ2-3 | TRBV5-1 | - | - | TGCGCCAGCAGCCTACTAGGATCTGGCACAGATACGCAGTATTTT | CASSLLGSGTDTQYF
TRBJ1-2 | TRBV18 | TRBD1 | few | TGTGCCAGCTCACCGCGGACAGGGGGAGGTGGCTACACCTTC | CASSPRTGGGGYTF
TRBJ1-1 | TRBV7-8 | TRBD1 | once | TGTGCCAGCAGCTTAAATTCCGGACAGGGGTATGGTACAGCTTTCTTT | CASSLNSGQGYGTAFF
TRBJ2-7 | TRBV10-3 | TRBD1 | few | TGTGCCATCAGCTCGGGACAGGGTCCTTACGAGCAGTACTTC | CAISSGQGPYEQYF
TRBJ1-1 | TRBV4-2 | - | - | TGTGCCAGCAGCCAAGCGAAAGGGGGGAACACTGAAGCTTTCTTT | CASSQAKGGNTEAFF
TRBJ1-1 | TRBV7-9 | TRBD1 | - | TGTGCCAGCAAAAAGGGACAGCCAAACACTGAAGCTTTCTTT | CASKKGQPNTEAFF
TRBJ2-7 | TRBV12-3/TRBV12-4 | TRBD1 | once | TGTGCCAGCACCTTGACAGGGCGGTACGAGCAGTACTTC | CASTLTGRYEQYF
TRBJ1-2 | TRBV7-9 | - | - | TGTGCCAGCAGCTTACGACGGACAAAGGACTATGGCTACACCTTC | CASSLRRTKDYGYTF
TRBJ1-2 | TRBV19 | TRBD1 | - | TGTGCCAGTAGTATAGAGTTCGGGACAGGGGTTGTCTATGGCTACACCTTC | CASSIEFGTGVVYGYTF
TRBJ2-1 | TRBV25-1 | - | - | TGTGCCAGCAGTGAATCCTACTCCTACAATGAGCAGTTCTTC | CASSESYSYNEQFF
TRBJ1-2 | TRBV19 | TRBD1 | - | TGTGCCAGTAGTATCCGCACAGGGGAGCGTAACTATGGCTACACCTTC | CASSIRTGERNYGYTF
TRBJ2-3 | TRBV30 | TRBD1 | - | TGTGCCTGGAGTCCCCGGGACAGGGTTTTCACAGATACGCAGTATTTT | CAWSPRDRVFTDTQYF
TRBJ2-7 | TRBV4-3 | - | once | TGCGCCAGCAGCCAAGATAGGACAGTGGCCTACGAGCAGTACTTC | CASSQDRTVAYEQYF
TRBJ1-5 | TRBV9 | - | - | TGTGCCAGCAGTCGGGGGGGCGGACAGCCCCAGCATTTT | CASSRGGGQPQHF
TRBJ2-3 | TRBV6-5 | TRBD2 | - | TGTGCCAGCAGGACTAGCGGGGGCAGAACAGATACGCAGTATTTT | CASRTSGGRTDTQYF
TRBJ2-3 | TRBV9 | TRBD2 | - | TGTGCCAGCAGCGTAATACTAGCGGGGACAGATACGCAGTATTTT | CASSVILAGTDTQYF
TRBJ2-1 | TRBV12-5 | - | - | TGTGCTAGTGGTTTGGTTTCTGGCGGTGAGCAGTTCTTC | CASGLVSGGEQFF
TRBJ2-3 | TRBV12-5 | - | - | TGTGCTAGTTCCCGGACTTTAATGGCAGATACGCAGTATTTT | CASSRTLMADTQYF
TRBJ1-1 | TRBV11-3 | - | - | TGTGCCAGCAGCTTAGGAGTGAACACTGAAGCTTTCTTT | CASSLGVNTEAFF
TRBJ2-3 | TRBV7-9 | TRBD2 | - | TGTGCCAGCAGCTCCCCTAGCGGGAGGGAGCTGGGCACAGATACGCAGTATTTT | CASSSPSGRELGTDTQYF
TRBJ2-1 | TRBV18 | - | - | TGTGCCAGCTCACCTTTTTCTAGCCGCAGGGAGCAGTTCTTC | CASSPFSSRREQFF
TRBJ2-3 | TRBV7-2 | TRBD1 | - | TGTGCCAGCAGCTTACAGGGGGCCAACACGCAGTATTTT | CASSLQGANTQYF
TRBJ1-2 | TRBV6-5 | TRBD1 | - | TGTGCCAGCAGGGGACAGGGGCTTAACTATGGCTACACCTTC | CASRGQGLNYGYTF
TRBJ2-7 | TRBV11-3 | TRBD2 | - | TGTGCCAGCAGCAAGGGACTAGCGGGGGTGTCCTCCTACGAGCAGTACTTC | CASSKGLAGVSSYEQYF
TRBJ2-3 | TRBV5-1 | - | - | TGCGCCAGCAGCGTCGACTCCTTGGCAGATACGCAGTATTTT | CASSVDSLADTQYF
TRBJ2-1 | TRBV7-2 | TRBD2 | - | TGTGCCTCCCTTCTATGGCGGGAGAGCGTGCAGTTCTTC | CASLLWRESVQFF
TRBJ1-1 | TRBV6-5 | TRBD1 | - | TGTGCCAGCAGTCGCCCTGGGACAGGTGAAGCTTTCTTT | CASSRPGTGEAFF
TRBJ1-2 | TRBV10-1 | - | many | TGCGCCAGCAGTGAGTCTTTTATATACTCTAACTATGGCTACACCTTC | CASSESFIYSNYGYTF
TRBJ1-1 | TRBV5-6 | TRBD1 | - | TGTGCCAGCAGCTCCCACAGGGGGTCGAGGTCTGAAGCTTTCTTT | CASSSHRGSRSEAFF
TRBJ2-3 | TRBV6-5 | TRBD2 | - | TGTGCCAGCAGTTCTAGGGGCGGGGGGGCGACAGATACGCAGTATTTT | CASSSRGGGATDTQYF
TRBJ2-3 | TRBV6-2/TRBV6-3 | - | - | TGTGCCAGCAGTCAACAGTGGAGCACAGATACGCAGTATTTT | CASSQQWSTDTQYF
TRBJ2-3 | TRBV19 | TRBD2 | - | TGTGCCAGTAGTATCCCTCGGACTAGCGGTAGGACCACAGATACGCAGTATTTT | CASSIPRTSGRTTDTQYF
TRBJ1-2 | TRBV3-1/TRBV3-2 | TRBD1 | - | TGTGCCAGCAGCCAAGGGAGACAGGGGGCAACGGGCTACACCTTC | CASSQGRQGATGYTF
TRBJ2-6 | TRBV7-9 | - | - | TGTGCCAGCAGCTTAATTTCCGGGGGACTCTCTGGGGCCAACGTCCTGACTTTC | CASSLISGGLSGANVLTF
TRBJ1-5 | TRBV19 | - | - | TGTGCCAGTAGAAAGGGACAAGTTAGCAATCAGCCCCAGCATTTT | CASRKGQVSNQPQHF
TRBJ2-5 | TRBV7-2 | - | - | TGTGCCTCAAACCTGGGGGGATCCCTCGAGACCCAGTACTTC | CASNLGGSLETQYF
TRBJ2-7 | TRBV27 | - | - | TGTGCCAGCAGCTCTACAGGGAGCACCTACGAGCAGTACTTC | CASSSTGSTYEQYF